These 25 T cell receptor beta chains were all obtained from the same sample, sequenced in a study of tumor-infiltrating lymphocytes in primary liver carcinoma (dated by TCRdb to about 2017). Blood RNA was extracted from unsorted whole blood using TRIzol reagent, and germline DNA was obtained with the DNeasy Blood & Tissue kit. The listed sequencing device is Illumina HiSeq 2500. TCRbeta-specific cDNA was reverse-transcribed from around 0.45 ug total RNA using a constant-region primer and ProtoScript II reverse transcriptase. TCRbeta libraries were built with three nested multiplex PCR rounds, a slightly modified ARM-PCR procedure. Each of the first two PCR rounds ran for approximately 10 cycles and used multiplex TRBV1-TRBV30 forward primers together with a Cbeta reverse primer. TCRdb passed the public sequencing reads through fastp at Q25 and MiXCR, retaining productive beta sequences. Here each entry gathers all rows of one CDR3 protein and keeps the most common genes and DNA. The sample data list approximately 310,000 distinct CDR3 sequences, and 65% of these were observed just once. The top ten clones comprise roughly 9% of the sample.

Sequences were obtained from peripheral blood. The receptors here all came from a man in his forties with primary liver carcinoma and hepatitis B virus infection.

Points on this clonotype: This may be a read error, as it is one base from a much larger clone. The chain uses TRBV6-6 and TRBJ1-5, with TRBD1 as a possible D gene (5 bases). The CDR3 has 12 residues. CDR1 MNHNY and CDR2 SVGAGI come from the germline V gene (reference sequence). CDR3 protein: CASSQGPQPRHF. The CDR3 coding sequence is TGTGCCAGCAGTCAGGGTCCCCAGCCCCGGCATTTT.

The chain recombines TRBV5-1 with TRBJ1-5; D unresolved. The germline gives CDR1 SGHRS, CDR2 YFSETQ. There are 14 residues in the CDR3. V lost 0 bases to trimming and J lost 5 bases, with 9 bases between them. DNA for the CDR3: TGCGCCAGCAGCTTGGGTCAGGTGGATCAGCCCCAGCATTTT. It specifies CASSLGQVDQPQHF.

Notes on this clonotype: A clone one base away is much larger, so this may be a read error. The rearrangement links TRBV6-1 to TRBJ2-3; no firm D call. CDR3 length: 13 residues. Germline lookup yields CDR1 MNHNS and CDR2 SASEGT. CDR3 DNA sequence: TGTGCCAGCACTGAAGCTTGGATAGATACGCAGTATTTT. It yields the protein CASTEAWIDTQYF.

For the CDR3, the DNA is TGTGCCAGCAGCCTGGGGGAATCGGCTTTCTTT. Its translation: CASSLGESAFF. The genes are TRBV11-2 and TRBJ1-1; a weak D match, TRBD1 (5 bases). The CDR3 runs 11 residues. Germline V lookup: CDR1 SGHAT, CDR2 FQNNGV. V dropped 5 bases and J dropped 11 bases, with 12 bases sitting between them.

This clonotype was picked up one time. With a much larger clone just one base away, this may be a read error. V is TRBV7-9 and J is TRBJ2-3; no definite D call. Trimming pared 1 base from V and 5 bases from J, leaving 16 bases between. The CDR3 totals 16 residues. In germline, CDR1 is SEHNR, CDR2 FQNEAQ (reference sequence). The CDR3: CASSLGLSEHIDTQYF. The DNA for the CDR3 is TGTGCCAGCAGCTTAGGTCTCAGCGAGCACATAGATACGCAGTATTTT. The full variable domain, with the rest looked up from reference TRBV7-9 and TRBJ2-3, is DTGVSQNPRHKITKRGQNVTFRCDPISEHNRLYWYRQTLGQGPEFLTYFQNEAQLEKSRLLSDRFSAERPKGSFSTLEIQRTEQGDSAMYLCASSLGLSEHIDTQYFGPGTRLTVL.

V usage is TRBV11-2 and J usage is TRBJ1-3; possibly TRBD1 for D (5 bases). Trimming removed 9 bases from V and 0 bases from J, with 18 bases in between. The germline V gene has CDR1 SGHAT and CDR2 FQNNGV. The CDR3 runs to 16 residues. CDR3 sequence reads: CASSRGRVSSGNTIYF. Written as DNA, the CDR3 is TGTGCCAGTAGCCGGGGACGGGTCTCCTCTGGAAACACCATATATTTT.

The chain is built from TRBV29-1 and TRBJ2-5, with D possibly matching TRBD2 (5 bases). V was shortened by 7 bases and J by 2 bases, with 17 bases between the two germline ends. The CDR3 sequence is 14 residues long. Germline CDR1 reads SQVTM; CDR2 reads ANQGSEA. DNA of the CDR3: TGCAGCGCTCCCGAGGGCCAGAGACAAGAGACCCAGTACTTC. It encodes CSAPEGQRQETQYF.

Note on this clonotype: One end of the junction varies from germline; a read error may be responsible. The rearrangement uses TRBV6-5 and TRBJ1-2; 9 bases map to TRBD1. Germline assignment: CDR1 MNHEY and CDR2 SVGAGI. This CDR3 has 13 amino acids. The CDR3 sequence: CSSSLRDRAGYTF. CDR3 nucleotide sequence: TGTTCCAGCAGCCTCCGGGACAGGGCTGGCTACACTTTC.

Notes on this clonotype: The junction and the germline gene differ at one end; a read error may be behind it. V and J are TRBV6-2 or TRBV6-3 and TRBJ1-1; D is undetermined. This CDR3 has 15 residues. CDR1 is MNHEY and CDR2 is SVGEGT in the germline V gene. The chain's CDR3 is CTSSTPRIGNTEAFF. The CDR3 bases are TGTACCAGCAGCACACCCAGAATAGGGAACACTGAAGCTTTCTTT.

J is TRBJ2-2 and V is TRBV5-1; 8 positions agree with TRBD1. The CDR3 runs 20 residues. Germline CDR1 reads SGHRS; CDR2 reads YFSETQ. V gave up 4 bases and J gave up 0 bases; unmatched junction bases: 17. In DNA form, the CDR3 reads TGCGCCAGCAGCACGGACAGGGTGAGGGGTGGTGCATCGAACACCGGGGAGCTGTTTTTT. This sequence encodes CASSTDRVRGGASNTGELFF.

This rearrangement joins TRBV13 to TRBJ2-1; D unclear. The CDR3 is 15 residues long. Germline CDR1 and CDR2: PRHDT and FYEKMQ (reference sequence). Trimming pared 4 bases from V and 1 base from J, leaving 11 bases between. The CDR3 is CASSSGPNSYNEQFF. The CDR3 DNA follows: TGTGCCAGCAGCTCCGGGCCCAATTCCTACAATGAGCAGTTCTTC.

The chain uses TRBV4-1 and TRBJ1-5, with D maybe TRBD1 (5 bases). The CDR3 extends over 14 amino acids. Per germline, CDR1 MGHRA and CDR2 YSYEKL. V lost 3 bases and J lost 4, with 10 bases in between. The CDR3 here is CASSQEQVNQPQHF. In nucleotides, the CDR3 is TGCGCCAGCAGCCAGGAACAGGTTAATCAGCCCCAGCATTTT.

The rearrangement links TRBV14 to TRBJ1-2; D not resolved. Per germline, CDR1 SGHDN and CDR2 FVKESK. Trimming took 1 base from V and 9 from J, leaving 15 bases between them. The CDR3 is made up of 14 amino acids. CDR3 sequence reads: CASSQGPAPYCYTF. CDR3 nucleotide sequence: TGTGCCAGCAGCCAAGGACCCGCCCCGTATTGCTACACCTTC. Full variable domain (missing parts from reference TRBV14 and TRBJ1-2): EAGVTQFPSHSVIEKGQTVTLRCDPISGHDNLYWYRRVMGKEIKFLLHFVKESKQDESGMPNNRFLAERTGGTYSTLKVQPAELEDSGVYFCASSQGPAPYCYTFGSGTRLTVV.

Remarks on this clonotype: Given a much more abundant clone one base away, this may be a read error. The rearrangement joins TRBV6-2 or TRBV6-3 to TRBJ2-7, with 9 bases that match TRBD2. The CDR3 sequence is 15 residues long. CDR1 is MNHEY, CDR2 SVGEGT, per germline. The CDR3 region is CASSYRTSASYEKYF. The DNA for the CDR3 is TGTGCCAGCAGTTATCGGACTAGCGCATCCTACGAGAAGTACTTC.

This chain connects TRBV11-2 to TRBJ2-5, with a weak D call TRBD2 (5 bases). Germline CDR1 reads SGHAT; CDR2 reads FQNNGV. The germline V and J ends were trimmed by 4 bases and 3 bases, with 18 bases remaining between them. The CDR3 has 16 amino acids. The CDR3 region has the DNA TGTGCCAGCAGCTCCATAGCCCGGTGGACTGAAGAGACCCAGTACTTC. As protein: CASSSIARWTEETQYF.

This clonotype was seen ten or more times. The chain joins TRBV4-2 to TRBJ1-2; D is ambiguous. The CDR3 has 13 amino acids. Germline CDR1 and CDR2: LGHNA and YNFKEQ. The V gene lost 4 bases and the J gene lost 5 bases, with 11 bases spanning the gap. Written as DNA, the CDR3 is TGTGCCAGCAGCCCCAGAGAACAGTATGGCTACACCTTC. Its protein product is CASSPREQYGYTF.

The chain is built from TRBV11-3 and TRBJ2-1; tentative D call: TRBD1 (5 bases). Germline-derived CDR1 and CDR2 are SGHNT and YENEEA. V was pared by 0 bases and J by 8 bases, with 14 bases between. This CDR3 spans 15 amino acids. The CDR3 here is CASSLEGEQYDEQFF. DNA of the CDR3: TGTGCCAGCAGCTTAGAAGGGGAACAGTACGATGAGCAGTTCTTC. The full variable domain, in which reference TRBV11-3 and TRBJ2-1 provide the parts outside the CDR3, is EAGVVQSPRYKIIEKKQPVAFWCNPISGHNTLYWYLQNLGQGPELLIRYENEEAVDDSQLPKDRFSAERLKGVDSTLKIQPAELGDSAVYLCASSLEGEQYDEQFFGPGTRLTVL.

On this clonotype: A read error is likely, as this CDR3 ends without the conserved phenylalanine or tryptophan. The rearrangement uses TRBV29-1 and TRBJ2-1; maybe TRBD2 (7 bases). CDR3 size: 12 residues. The germline V gene encodes CDR1 SQVTM and CDR2 ANQGSEA. V was cut by 6 bases and J by 6 bases, with 12 bases left in between. CDR3 region: CSVRGGRNEQFL. The CDR3 DNA reads TGCAGCGTGAGGGGGGGGCGCAATGAGCAGTTCCTC.

The genes are TRBV29-1 and TRBJ1-1; the D is unclear. Between the trimmed V and J ends, which lost 4 bases and 5 bases, there was a span of 14 bases. Germline V gene sequence: CDR1 SQVTM, CDR2 ANQGSEA. The CDR3 sequence is 13 residues long. The CDR3 is CSVAGFLTTEAFF. As DNA, the CDR3 is TGCAGCGTTGCCGGATTCCTGACAACTGAAGCTTTCTTT.

The chain recombines TRBV21-1 with TRBJ2-5. TRBV21-1 is a pseudogene. The CDR3 has 13 residues. CDR3 region: CASLAAFQKTQYF. CDR3 nucleotide sequence: TGTGCCAGCCTTGCTGCTTTCCAAAAGACCCAGTACTTC.

Notes on this clonotype: A much more abundant neighbour one base away suggests this may be a read error. This chain links TRBV12-5 with TRBJ2-3; D unclear. The CDR3 totals 14 residues. Germline V gene data show CDR1 as LGHNT and CDR2 as FRNRAP. This CDR3 is CATGLDSRKDTQYF. The CDR3 DNA follows: TGTGCTACTGGTTTGGATAGCCGGAAGGATACGCAGTATTTT.

The chain carries TRBV28 and TRBJ1-5; the match to TRBD1 covers 7 bases. The CDR3 has 13 residues. V lost 9 bases to trimming and J lost 7 bases; unmatched junction nucleotides: 9. From germline, CDR1 is MDHEN and CDR2 SYDVKM. The CDR3 nucleotides are TGTGCCAGTCAGACAGGGAGCAGGCAGCCCCAGCATTTT. Amino acid sequence: CASQTGSRQPQHF.

The J gene is TRBJ2-5, the V gene TRBV6-1, with D unclear. The CDR3 contains 15 residues. V gave up 2 bases and J gave up 4 bases, with 14 bases separating them. Germline V gene sequence: CDR1 MNHNS, CDR2 SASEGT. CDR3 region: CASSEWSPTGETQYF. DNA of the CDR3: TGTGCCAGCAGTGAATGGTCACCGACTGGAGAGACCCAGTACTTC.

With respect to this clonotype: This may be a read error: a much more frequent sequence differs by one nucleotide. The rearrangement uses TRBV5-1 and TRBJ2-1; 12 bases align to TRBD2. Looked up from germline, CDR1 is SGHRS and CDR2 is YFSETQ. This CDR3 is 15 amino acids long. V lost 6 bases to trimming and J lost 7 bases; unmatched junction nucleotides: 8. DNA of the CDR3: TGCGCCAGCATCTCGAGACTAGCGGGAGCAAATGAGCAGTTCTTC. It encodes CASISRLAGANEQFF.

As for this clonotype: One end of the junction fails to match germline, which may point to a read error. The V gene is TRBV28, the J gene TRBJ1-3; TRBD1 matches at 7 bases. Looked up from germline, CDR1 is MDHEN and CDR2 is SYDVKM. The CDR3 loop spans 15 amino acids. CDR3 sequence: CTRSLGGAVGNTIYF. CDR3 nucleotides: TGTACCAGGAGTTTAGGGGGCGCGGTAGGAAACACCATATATTTT.